This entry concerns a single T cell receptor beta chain. Germline V gene lookup returns CDR1 MDHEN and CDR2 SYDVKM. Trimming took 3 bases from V and 0 from J, leaving 11 bases between them. The CDR3 spans 16 residues. This sample is drawn from a study of blood T cells in healthy people across ages. A J-beta primer mix and a sample-barcoded 5' primer were used in a second PCR of about 7 to 12 cycles. One entry per CDR3 protein results from TCRdb running MiXCR on the 5' RACE reads. This table has about 780,000 distinct CDR3 sequences, around 24% appearing once. The same sample was also studied in work on T cells of mothers and their children.

The chain joins TRBV28 to TRBJ2-2; D perhaps matches TRBD1 (5 bases). Sequenced material: blood. The receptor was isolated from a boy aged 10-17 years in good health. In DNA form, the CDR3 reads TGTGCCAGCAGTTTTGGCGGCAGGGCGAACACCGGGGAGCTGTTTTTT. Its protein product is CASSFGGRANTGELFF.